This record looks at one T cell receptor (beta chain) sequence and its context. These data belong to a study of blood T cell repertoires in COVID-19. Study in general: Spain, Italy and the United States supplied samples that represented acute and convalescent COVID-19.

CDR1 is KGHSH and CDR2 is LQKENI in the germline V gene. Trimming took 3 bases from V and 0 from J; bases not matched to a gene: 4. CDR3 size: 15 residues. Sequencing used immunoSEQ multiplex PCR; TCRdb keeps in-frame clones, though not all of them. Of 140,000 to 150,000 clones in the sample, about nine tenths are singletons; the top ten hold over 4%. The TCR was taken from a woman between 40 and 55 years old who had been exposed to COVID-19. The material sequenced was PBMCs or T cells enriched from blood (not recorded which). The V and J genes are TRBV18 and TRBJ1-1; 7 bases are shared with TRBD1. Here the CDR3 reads CASSPGTAMNTEAFF. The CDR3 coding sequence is TGTGCCAGCTCACCGGGGACAGCCATGAACACTGAAGCTTTCTTT.